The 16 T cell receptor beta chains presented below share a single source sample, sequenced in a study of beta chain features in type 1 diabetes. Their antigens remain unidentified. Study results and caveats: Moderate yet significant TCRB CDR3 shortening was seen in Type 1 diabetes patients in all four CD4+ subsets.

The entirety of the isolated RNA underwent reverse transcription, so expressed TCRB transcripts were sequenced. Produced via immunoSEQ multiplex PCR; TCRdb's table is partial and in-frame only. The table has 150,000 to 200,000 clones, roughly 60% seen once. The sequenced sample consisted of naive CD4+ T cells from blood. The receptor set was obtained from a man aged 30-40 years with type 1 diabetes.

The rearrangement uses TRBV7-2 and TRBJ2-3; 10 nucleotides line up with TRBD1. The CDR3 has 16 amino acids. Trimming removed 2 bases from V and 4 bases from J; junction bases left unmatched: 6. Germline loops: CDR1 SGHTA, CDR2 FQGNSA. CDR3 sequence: CASSLHRQGAADTQYF. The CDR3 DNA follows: TGTGCCAGCAGCTTACACAGACAGGGGGCGGCAGATACGCAGTATTTT.

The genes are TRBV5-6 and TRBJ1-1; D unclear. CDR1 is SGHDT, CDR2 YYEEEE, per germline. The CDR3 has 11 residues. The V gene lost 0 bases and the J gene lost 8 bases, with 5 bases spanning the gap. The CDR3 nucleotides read TGTGCCAGCAGCTTGGTGAGCGAAGCTTTCTTT. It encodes CASSLVSEAFF.

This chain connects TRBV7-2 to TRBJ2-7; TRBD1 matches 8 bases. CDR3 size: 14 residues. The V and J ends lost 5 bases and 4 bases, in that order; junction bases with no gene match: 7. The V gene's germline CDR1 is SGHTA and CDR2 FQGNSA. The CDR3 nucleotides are TGTGCCAGCAGCCTTTCCAGGGGGCGGTACGAGCAGTACTTC. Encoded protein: CASSLSRGRYEQYF.

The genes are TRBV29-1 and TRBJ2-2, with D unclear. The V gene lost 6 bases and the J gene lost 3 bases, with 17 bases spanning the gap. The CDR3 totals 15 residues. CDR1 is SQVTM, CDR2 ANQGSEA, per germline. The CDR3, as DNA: TGCAGCGTCCAACAGTCGCCTATAGACACCGGGGAGCTGTTTTTT. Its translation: CSVQQSPIDTGELFF.

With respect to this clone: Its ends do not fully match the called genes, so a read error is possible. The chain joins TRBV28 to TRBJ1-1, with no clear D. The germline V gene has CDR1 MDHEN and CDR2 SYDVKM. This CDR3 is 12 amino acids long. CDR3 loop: CASSLTRLSTIF. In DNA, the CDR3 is TGTGCCAGCAGTCTAACACGGTTGAGTACGATCTTT.

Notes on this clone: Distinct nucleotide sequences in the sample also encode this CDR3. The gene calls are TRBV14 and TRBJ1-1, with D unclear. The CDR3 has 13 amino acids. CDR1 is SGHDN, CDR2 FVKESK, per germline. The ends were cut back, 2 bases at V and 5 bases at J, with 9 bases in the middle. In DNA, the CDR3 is TGTGCCAGCAGCCAATCACTTGGGACTGAAGCTTTCTTT. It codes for CASSQSLGTEAFF.

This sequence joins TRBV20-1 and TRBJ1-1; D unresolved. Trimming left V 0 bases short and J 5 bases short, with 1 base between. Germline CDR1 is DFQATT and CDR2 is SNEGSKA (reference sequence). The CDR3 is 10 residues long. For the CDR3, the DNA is TGCAGTGCTAGAGAGACTGAAGCTTTCTTT. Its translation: CSARETEAFF.

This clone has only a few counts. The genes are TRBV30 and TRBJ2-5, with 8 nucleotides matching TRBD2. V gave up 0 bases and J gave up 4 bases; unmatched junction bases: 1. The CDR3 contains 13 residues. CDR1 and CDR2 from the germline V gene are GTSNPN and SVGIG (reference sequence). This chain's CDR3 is CAWSVRGGETQYF. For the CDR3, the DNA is TGTGCCTGGAGTGTACGGGGGGGAGAGACCCAGTACTTC.

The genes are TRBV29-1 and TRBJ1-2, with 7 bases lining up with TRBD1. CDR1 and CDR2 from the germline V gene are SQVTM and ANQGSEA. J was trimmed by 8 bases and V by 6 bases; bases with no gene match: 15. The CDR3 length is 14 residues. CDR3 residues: CSVEHRQGKVGYTF. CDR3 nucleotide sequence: TGCAGCGTGGAGCACCGACAGGGAAAGGTCGGCTACACCTTC.

CDR3 nucleotides: TGTGCCAGTAGTATCTTCAGATACGAGCAGTACTTC. Its protein product is CASSIFRYEQYF. The chain recombines TRBV19 with TRBJ2-7, with no clear D. The V end was cut by 3 bases, the J end by 4 bases, with 7 bases between. This CDR3 contains 12 residues. The V gene's germline CDR1 is LNHDA and CDR2 SQIVND (reference sequence).

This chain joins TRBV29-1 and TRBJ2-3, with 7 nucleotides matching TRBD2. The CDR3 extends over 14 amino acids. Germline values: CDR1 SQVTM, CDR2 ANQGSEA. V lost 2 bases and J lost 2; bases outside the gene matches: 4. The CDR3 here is CSVEPGTTTDTQYF. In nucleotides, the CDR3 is TGCAGCGTTGAACCAGGGACTACCACAGATACGCAGTATTTT.

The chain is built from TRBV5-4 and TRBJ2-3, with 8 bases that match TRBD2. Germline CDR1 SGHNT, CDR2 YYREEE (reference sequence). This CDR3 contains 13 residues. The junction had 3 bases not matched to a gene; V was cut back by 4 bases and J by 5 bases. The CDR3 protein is CASSREGRDTQYF. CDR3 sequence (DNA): TGTGCCAGCAGCCGGGAGGGCCGAGATACGCAGTATTTT.

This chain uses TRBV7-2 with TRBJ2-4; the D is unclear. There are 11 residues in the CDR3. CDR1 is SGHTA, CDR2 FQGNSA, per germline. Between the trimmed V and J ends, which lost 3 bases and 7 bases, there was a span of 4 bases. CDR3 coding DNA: TGTGCCAGCAGCTTGGTGAACATTCAGTACTTC. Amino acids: CASSLVNIQYF.

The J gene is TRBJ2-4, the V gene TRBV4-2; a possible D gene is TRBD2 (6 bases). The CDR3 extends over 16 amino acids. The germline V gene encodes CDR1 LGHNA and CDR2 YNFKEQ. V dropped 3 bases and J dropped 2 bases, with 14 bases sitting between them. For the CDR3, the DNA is TGTGCCAGCAGCCAGGACTTGGGCGGGACCAAAAACATTCAGTACTTC. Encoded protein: CASSQDLGGTKNIQYF.

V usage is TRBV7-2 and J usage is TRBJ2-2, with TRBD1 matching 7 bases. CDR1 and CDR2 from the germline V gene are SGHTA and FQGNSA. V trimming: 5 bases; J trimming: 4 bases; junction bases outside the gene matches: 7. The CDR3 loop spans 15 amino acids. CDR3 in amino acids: CASSQRDSTTGELFF. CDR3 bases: TGTGCCAGCAGCCAAAGGGACAGCACCACCGGGGAGCTGTTTTTT.

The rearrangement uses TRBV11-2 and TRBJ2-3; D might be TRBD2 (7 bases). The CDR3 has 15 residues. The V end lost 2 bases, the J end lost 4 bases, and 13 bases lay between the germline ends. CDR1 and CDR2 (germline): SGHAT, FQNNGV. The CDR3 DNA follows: TGTGCCAGCAGCTTACAGTCGCGGGGGCCAGATACGCAGTATTTT. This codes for CASSLQSRGPDTQYF.